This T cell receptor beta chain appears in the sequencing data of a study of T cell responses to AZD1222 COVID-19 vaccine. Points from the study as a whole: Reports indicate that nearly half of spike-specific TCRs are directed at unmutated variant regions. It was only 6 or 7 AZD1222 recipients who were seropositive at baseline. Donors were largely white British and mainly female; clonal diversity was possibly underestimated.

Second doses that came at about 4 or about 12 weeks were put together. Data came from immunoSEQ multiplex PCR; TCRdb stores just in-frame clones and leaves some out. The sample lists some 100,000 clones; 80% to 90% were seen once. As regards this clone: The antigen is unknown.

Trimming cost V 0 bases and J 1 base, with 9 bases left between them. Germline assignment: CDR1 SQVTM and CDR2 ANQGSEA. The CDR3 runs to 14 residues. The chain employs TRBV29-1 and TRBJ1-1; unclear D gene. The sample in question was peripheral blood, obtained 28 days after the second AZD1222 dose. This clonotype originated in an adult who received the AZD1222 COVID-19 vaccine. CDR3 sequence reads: CSVEEFGGNTEAFF. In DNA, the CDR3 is TGCAGCGTTGAAGAGTTCGGAGGGAACACTGAAGCTTTCTTT.